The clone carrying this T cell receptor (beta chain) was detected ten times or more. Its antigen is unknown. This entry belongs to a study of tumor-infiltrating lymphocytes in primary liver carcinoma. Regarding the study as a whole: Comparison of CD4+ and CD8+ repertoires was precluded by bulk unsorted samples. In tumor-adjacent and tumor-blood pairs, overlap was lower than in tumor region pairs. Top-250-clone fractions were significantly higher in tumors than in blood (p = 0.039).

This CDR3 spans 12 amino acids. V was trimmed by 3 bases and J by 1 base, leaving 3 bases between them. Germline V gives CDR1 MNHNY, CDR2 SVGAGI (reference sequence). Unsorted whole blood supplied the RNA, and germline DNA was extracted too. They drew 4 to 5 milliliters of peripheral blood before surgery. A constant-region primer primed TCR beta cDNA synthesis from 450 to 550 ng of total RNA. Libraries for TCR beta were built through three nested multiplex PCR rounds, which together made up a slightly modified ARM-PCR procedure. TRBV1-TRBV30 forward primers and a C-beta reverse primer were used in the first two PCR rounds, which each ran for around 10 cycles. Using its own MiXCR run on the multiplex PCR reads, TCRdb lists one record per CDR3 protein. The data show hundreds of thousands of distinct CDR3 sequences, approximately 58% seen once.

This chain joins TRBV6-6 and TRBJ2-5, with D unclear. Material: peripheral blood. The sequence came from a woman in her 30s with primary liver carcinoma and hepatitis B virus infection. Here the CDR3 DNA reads TGTGCCAGCAGTTATCCCCAAGAGACCCAGTACTTC. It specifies CASSYPQETQYF.